The 27 T cell receptor beta chains below all came from one sample that was sequenced in a study of early T cells in non-severe SARS-CoV-2 infection. TCRdb re-called the 5' RACE reads with MiXCR, one entry per CDR3 protein. The table has roughly 30,000 distinct CDR3 sequences, 4.5% to 7% seen once. The specimen sequenced was whole blood. These TCRs come from an adult who was a healthcare worker with PCR-confirmed SARS-CoV-2 infection or an uninfected control (not recorded which).

This clonotype came up many times. The genes are TRBV5-1 and TRBJ2-1; TRBD2 matches at 14 bases. This CDR3 comprises 15 residues. Germline V gene sequence: CDR1 SGHRS, CDR2 YFSETQ. J was trimmed by 6 bases and V by 4 bases; bases with no gene match: 3. CDR3 protein: CASSKGLAGVNEQFF. In DNA form, the CDR3 reads TGCGCCAGCAGCAAGGGACTAGCGGGAGTCAATGAGCAGTTCTTC.

This chain uses TRBV21-1 with TRBJ1-2. TRBV21-1 is flagged as a pseudogene. The CDR3 extends over 15 amino acids. This CDR3 is CASTTRTERVHGYTF. CDR3 sequence (DNA): TGTGCCAGCACCACCAGAACAGAGAGGGTGCACGGCTACACCTTC.

This clonotype was observed many times. This chain connects TRBV12-3 or TRBV12-4 to TRBJ2-7; 9 nucleotides agree with TRBD1. V lost 6 bases, J lost 2 bases, and 2 bases stayed unmatched. This CDR3 contains 13 residues. CDR3: CASRRQGAYEQYF. CDR3 bases: TGTGCCAGCAGGAGACAGGGGGCCTACGAGCAGTACTTC.

This clonotype has just a few counts. The chain couples TRBV10-1 to TRBJ2-3; D gene uncertain. Germline CDR1 WNHNN, CDR2 SYGVQD (reference sequence). Trimming removed 2 bases from V and 2 bases from J, with 5 bases in between. The length of the CDR3 is 13 residues. The DNA of the CDR3 is TGCGCCAGCAGTGAGGTCTTCACAGATACGCAGTATTTT. Its protein is CASSEVFTDTQYF.

The chain employs TRBV5-1 and TRBJ2-2, with TRBD2 as a possible D gene (6 bases). The length of the CDR3 is 14 residues. CDR1 and CDR2 from the germline V gene are SGHRS and YFSETQ. Trimming left V 4 bases short and J 4 bases short, with 11 bases between. The DNA for the CDR3 is TGCGCCAGCAGCCCCCGGGAGACCACCGGGGAGCTGTTTTTT. Its translation is CASSPRETTGELFF. Using reference TRBV5-1 and TRBJ2-2 for the parts outside the CDR3, the full variable domain is KAGVTQTPRYLIKTRGQQVTLSCSPISGHRSVSWYQQTPGQGLQFLFEYFSETQRNKGNFPGRFSGRQFSNSRSEMNVSTLELGDSALYLCASSPRETTGELFFGEGSRLTVL.

This clonotype was detected only a few times. The rearrangement uses TRBV2 and TRBJ2-1; 12 bases match TRBD2. After removal of 6 bases from V and 6 bases from J, the junction contained 3 bases not matched to a gene. Germline V gives CDR1 SNHLY, CDR2 FYNNEI. CDR3 size: 14 residues. CDR3 DNA sequence: TGTGCCAGCAGGCGGACTAGCGGGGTCAATGAGCAGTTCTTC. Amino acids: CASRRTSGVNEQFF.

This clonotype was picked up many times. The chain carries TRBV28 and TRBJ2-1, with TRBD2 matching over 9 bases. This CDR3 is 16 amino acids long. Trimming took 5 bases from V and 8 from J; bases not matched to a gene: 13. Germline V CDR1 and CDR2: MDHEN, SYDVKM. This CDR3 is CASSGRGSGSPDEQFF. For the CDR3, the DNA is TGTGCCAGCAGTGGACGTGGTAGCGGGAGTCCGGATGAGCAGTTCTTC.

This clonotype was counted ten times or more. This chain connects TRBV20-1 to TRBJ2-1; 7 bases align to TRBD1. The CDR3 consists of 14 residues. Germline V gene lookup returns CDR1 DFQATT and CDR2 SNEGSKA (reference sequence). V trimming: 5 bases; J trimming: 4 bases; junction bases outside the gene matches: 8. CDR3 region: CSALTGIGYNEQFF. CDR3 in DNA: TGCAGTGCTTTGACAGGGATTGGATACAATGAGCAGTTCTTC.

In its sample, this clonotype was seen many times. The genes are TRBV7-3 and TRBJ2-2; 11 positions match TRBD2. The CDR3 contains 17 residues. Germline-derived CDR1 and CDR2 are SGHTA and FQGTGA. V lost 3 bases and J lost 5; bases outside the gene matches: 8. The DNA of the CDR3 is TGTGCCAGCAGCTTTGGGTCAGGGACTAGCGGAACCGGGGAGCTGTTTTTT. It translates to CASSFGSGTSGTGELFF.

Ten or more counts support this clonotype. The genes are TRBV12-3 or TRBV12-4 and TRBJ2-1, with 7 bases identical to TRBD1. The CDR3 runs 16 residues. The trim removed 3 bases at V and 2 bases at J, leaving 7 bases unmatched. Here the CDR3 reads CASSFAGTVTYNEQFF. The CDR3 nucleotides read TGTGCCAGCAGTTTTGCCGGGACAGTCACCTACAATGAGCAGTTCTTC.

The gene calls are TRBV20-1 and TRBJ2-7, with a weak D call TRBD2 (6 bases). The germline CDR1 and CDR2 sequences are DFQATT and SNEGSKA (reference sequence). Trimming pared 4 bases from V and 3 bases from J, leaving 10 bases between. This CDR3 comprises 12 residues. The CDR3 sequence is CSAKPTSYEQYF. DNA of the CDR3: TGCAGTGCTAAACCGACTAGCTACGAGCAGTACTTC.

Concerning this clonotype itself: Because the CDR3 is missing its conserved closing phenylalanine or tryptophan, this is likely a read error. The CDR3: CASRRGSGANVLTY. Here the CDR3 DNA reads TGTGCCAGCAGAAGGGGCTCTGGGGCCAACGTCCTGACTTAC. The gene calls are TRBV28 and TRBJ2-6; D is possibly TRBD1 (5 bases). Germline CDR1 and CDR2: MDHEN and SYDVKM. The CDR3 is 14 amino acids. The ends were cut back, 6 bases at V and 0 bases at J, with 6 bases in the middle.

The sample holds many counts of this clonotype. This rearrangement joins TRBV20-1 to TRBJ2-5, with TRBD2 identical over 10 bases. The CDR3 is made up of 15 amino acids. Germline trimming cut 2 bases from V and 5 bases from J; bases unmatched to any gene: 8. Germline values: CDR1 DFQATT, CDR2 SNEGSKA (reference sequence). CDR3 sequence reads: CSARLASGSTETQYF. Written as DNA, the CDR3 is TGCAGTGCTAGATTGGCTAGCGGGAGTACTGAGACCCAGTACTTC.

This clonotype was found many times. The V and J genes are TRBV7-8 and TRBJ2-5; no definite D call. The length of the CDR3 is 15 residues. Trimming left V 4 bases short and J 4 bases short, with 16 bases between. Germline CDR1 reads SGHVS; CDR2 reads FQNEAQ. The DNA for the CDR3 is TGTGCCAGCAGCTCCAATCCACGGTCCCCAGAGACCCAGTACTTC. It translates to CASSSNPRSPETQYF. Looking up the rest from reference TRBV7-8 and TRBJ2-5 gives the full variable domain: GAGVSQSPRYKVAKRGQDVALRCDPISGHVSLFWYQQALGQGPEFLTYFQNEAQLDKSGLPSDRFFAERPEGSVSTLKIQRTQQEDSAVYLCASSSNPRSPETQYFGPGTRLLVL.

This clonotype was recorded many times. The chain joins TRBV10-3 to TRBJ2-7; a possible D gene is TRBD1 (6 bases). In germline, CDR1 is ENHRY, CDR2 SYGVKD. V dropped 0 bases and J dropped 9 bases, with 15 bases sitting between them. The CDR3 consists of 14 residues. The CDR3 DNA follows: TGTGCCATCAGTGAGTCTTCCGGACAGAGAGGGCAGTACTTC. This gives the protein CAISESSGQRGQYF.

This clonotype was observed many times. This chain connects TRBV18 to TRBJ2-1; possible D gene TRBD2, 5 bases. Trimming removed 6 bases at V and 3 bases at J, with 15 bases between. Germline CDR1 is KGHSH and CDR2 is LQKENI. This CDR3 comprises 15 residues. CDR3 region: CASSSWGVGYNEQFF. The CDR3 DNA reads as TGTGCCAGCTCGTCCTGGGGAGTGGGCTACAATGAGCAGTTCTTC.

This clonotype occurred a few times. The chain links TRBV27 to TRBJ2-7, with TRBD2 matching over 15 bases. Germline V gene sequence: CDR1 MNHEY, CDR2 SMNVEV (reference sequence). This CDR3 has 15 amino acids. Trimming removed 4 bases from V and 4 bases from J; junction bases left unmatched: 2. The CDR3 nucleotides are TGTGCCAGCAGTTCAGGACTAGCGGGAGGGTACGAGCAGTACTTC. Amino acid sequence: CASSSGLAGGYEQYF.

The J gene is TRBJ2-7, the V gene TRBV27; TRBD1 aligns across 9 bases. Trimming took 5 bases from V and 3 from J; bases not matched to a gene: 8. The CDR3 consists of 15 residues. Per the germline V gene, CDR1 is MNHEY and CDR2 is SMNVEV (reference sequence). The CDR3 spells CASSRGGTGLYEQYF. The DNA of the CDR3 is TGTGCCAGCAGTAGAGGCGGGACAGGGCTCTACGAGCAGTACTTC.

This clonotype was seen many times. The V gene is TRBV24-1, the J gene TRBJ2-3; a weak D match, TRBD1 (5 bases). CDR3 length: 14 residues. Germline CDR1 is KGHDR and CDR2 is SFDVKD. V was cut by 1 base and J by 6 bases, with 10 bases left in between. Written as DNA, the CDR3 is TGTGCCACCAGTGATTTAGCAGGGTCCGATACGCAGTATTTT. Translation gives CATSDLAGSDTQYF.

This clonotype was observed at least ten times. The chain has TRBV5-6 and TRBJ1-5, with D hard to call. CDR3 length equals 12 residues. The germline V and J ends were trimmed by 2 bases and 6 bases, with 6 bases remaining between them. Germline V CDR1 and CDR2: SGHDT, YYEEEE. The CDR3 DNA is TGTGCCAGCAGCTTTTTTGGTCAGCCCCAGCATTTT. Translated, it gives CASSFFGQPQHF.

The CDR3 coding sequence is TGCGCCAGCAGCCAGAACCCGGGGGTTCAGCCCCAGCATTTT. Residues: CASSQNPGVQPQHF. The chain links TRBV5-1 to TRBJ1-5; the D gene is possibly TRBD1 (5 bases). The CDR3 is 14 amino acids. V dropped 4 bases and J dropped 6 bases, with 14 bases sitting between them. Germline loops: CDR1 SGHRS, CDR2 YFSETQ.

This clonotype came up many times. V gene TRBV6-5 combines with J gene TRBJ1-4; 8 bases are a match to TRBD1. CDR1 and CDR2 (germline): MNHEY, SVGAGI. The CDR3 runs 15 residues. J lost 8 bases, V lost 0 bases, and 5 bases had no gene match. The CDR3 spells CASSYSTGEQEKLFF. CDR3 DNA: TGTGCCAGCAGTTACTCGACAGGGGAACAGGAAAAACTGTTTTTT.

At least ten counts were recorded for this clonotype. This sequence joins TRBV3-1 and TRBJ1-2; no firm D call. Trimming took 5 bases from V and 1 from J, leaving 17 bases between them. CDR3 length: 16 amino acids. Germline lookup yields CDR1 LGHDT and CDR2 YNNKEL (reference sequence). The CDR3 nucleotides read TGTGCCAGCAGCTACTTATCCTGGGGTAGTAACTATGGCTACACCTTC. As protein: CASSYLSWGSNYGYTF.

The chain recombines TRBV11-2 with TRBJ2-1; D is perhaps TRBD1 (6 bases). CDR1 SGHAT and CDR2 FQNNGV come from the germline V gene. This CDR3 contains 15 residues. Trimming removed 5 bases from V and 14 bases from J, with 25 bases in between. The CDR3 DNA is TGTGCCAGCAGCCTCGGCCGGGACAACCATTTCGGGGAGTTCTTC. It specifies CASSLGRDNHFGEFF.

In this sample, this clonotype turned up many times. The chain carries TRBV4-1 and TRBJ1-6; D unclear. The germline V gene has CDR1 MGHRA and CDR2 YSYEKL. The CDR3 extends over 14 amino acids. Trimming removed 0 bases from V and 6 bases from J, with 6 bases in between. CDR3 loop: CASSQDFANSPLHF. CDR3 in DNA: TGCGCCAGCAGCCAAGATTTCGCTAATTCACCCCTCCACTTT.

Many counts were recorded for this clonotype. The chain carries TRBV30 and TRBJ1-6; D might be TRBD1 (5 bases). V was trimmed by 3 bases and J by 5 bases, leaving 11 bases between them. The CDR3 loop spans 14 amino acids. Germline loops: CDR1 GTSNPN, CDR2 SVGIG (reference sequence). CDR3 DNA sequence: TGTGCCTGGAGGCGACCGGGGGATAATTCACCCCTCCACTTT. Its translation: CAWRRPGDNSPLHF.

Ten or more counts support this clonotype. J is TRBJ2-3 and V is TRBV5-4; 10 positions agree with TRBD2. V was pared by 3 bases and J by 5 bases, with 6 bases of the junction left unmatched. The CDR3 has 15 residues. The germline CDR1 and CDR2 sequences are SGHNT and YYREEE (reference sequence). CDR3: CASSSLSGGKDTQYF. CDR3 DNA: TGTGCCAGCAGCTCACTTAGCGGGGGGAAAGATACGCAGTATTTT.